This entry concerns a single TCR beta chain. Its antigen is currently unknown. The authors ran a second PCR of 7 to 11 cycles using a sample-barcoded 5' primer and a J-beta primer mix. TCRdb ran MiXCR on the 5' RACE reads and lists one entry per CDR3 protein. The data hold 1.5 million to 2 million distinct CDR3 sequences, with roughly 28% observed a single time. This entry is derived from a study of blood T cells in healthy people across ages. Broader study findings: Nothing was known about donor CMV status, and this possibly confounded expanded clonotype changes.

The CDR3 runs to 14 residues. Germline V CDR1 and CDR2: DFQATT, SNEGSKA (reference sequence). This TCR was recovered from a woman aged 25 to 39 in good health. The sequenced sample was blood. This rearrangement joins TRBV20-1 to TRBJ2-5; 7 nucleotides line up with TRBD2. With the DNA end fitting TRBJ2-7 better, the J assignment may be wrong. In DNA, the CDR3 is TGCAGTGCTAGAGTGGGGCTAGCGGTTGGCGAGCAGTACTTC. It specifies CSARVGLAVGEQYF.